A selection of T cell receptor beta chains follows, all from one sample in a study of regulatory T cells in long-lasting Graves disease. TCRdb reprocessed the multiplex PCR reads via MiXCR and lists one record per CDR3 protein. Of approximately 470,000 distinct CDR3 sequences listed, less than 25% are singletons. The input for sequencing was peripheral blood mononuclear cells (PBMCs), taken when the disease was refractory, from a patient treated with antithyroid drugs. These receptor sequences come from a female donor with Graves disease. CDR3s include the opening cysteine and the closing phenylalanine or tryptophan. The D gene is left open where the match is weak. Size is omitted from some rows. Given values are once, few, many or a class for expanded clones.

j_call | cdr3_length | clone_size | v_call | d_call | cdr3_nt | cdr3_aa
TRBJ1-5 | 15 | few | TRBV7-9 | NA | TGTGCCAGCAGCCCTGGGTGGGAAGCAAATCAGCCCCAGCATTTT | CASSPGWEANQPQHF
TRBJ2-1 | 13 | NA | TRBV6-2/TRBV6-3 | NA | TGTGCCAGCAGTTACTACGGAAACAATGAGCAGTTCTTC | CASSYYGNNEQFF
TRBJ2-7 | 13 | NA | TRBV6-2/TRBV6-3 | TRBD1 | TGTGCCACACCGGGACAGGCTACCTACGAGCAGTACTTC | CATPGQATYEQYF
TRBJ2-7 | 15 | many | TRBV2 | TRBD1 | TGTGCCAGCAGTCGGGGGGGGACAGGGGTCGACGAGCAGTACTTC | CASSRGGTGVDEQYF
TRBJ2-1 | 12 | NA | TRBV7-8 | NA | TGTGCCAGCGCACCTTTCGAGAATGAGCAGTTCTTC | CASAPFENEQFF
TRBJ2-2 | 13 | few | TRBV6-1 | NA | TGTGCCAGCAGTGGAACAGGCCCCGGGGAGCTGTTTTTT | CASSGTGPGELFF
TRBJ1-2 | 17 | few | TRBV5-5 | NA | TGTGCCAGCACCCCCCTTGGTCTGTTCAAAGGCAACTATGGCTACACCTTC | CASTPLGLFKGNYGYTF
TRBJ2-7 | 13 | NA | TRBV5-1 | TRBD1 | TGCGCCAGCAGCAAGGACAGGGTCCACGAGCAGTACTTC | CASSKDRVHEQYF
TRBJ2-2 | 12 | NA | TRBV30 | NA | TGTGCCGGTAGGGAGAACACCGGGGAGCTGTTTTTT | CAGRENTGELFF
TRBJ2-7 | 15 | few | TRBV20-1 | TRBD1 | TGCAGTGCTAGAAGCCGTGACAGGGGTATCAACGAGCAGTACTTC | CSARSRDRGINEQYF
TRBJ2-4 | 11 | many | TRBV11-2 | NA | TGTGCCAGCAGCAGCCCAACCATTCAGTACTTC | CASSSPTIQYF
TRBJ1-1 | 13 | NA | TRBV5-5 | NA | TGTGCCAGCAGCTTGGCGGGGCCCACTGAAGCTTTCTTT | CASSLAGPTEAFF
TRBJ1-1 | 14 | many | TRBV5-1 | NA | TGCGCCAGCACCCCGGTTGGTTTGAACACTGAAGCTTTCTTT | CASTPVGLNTEAFF